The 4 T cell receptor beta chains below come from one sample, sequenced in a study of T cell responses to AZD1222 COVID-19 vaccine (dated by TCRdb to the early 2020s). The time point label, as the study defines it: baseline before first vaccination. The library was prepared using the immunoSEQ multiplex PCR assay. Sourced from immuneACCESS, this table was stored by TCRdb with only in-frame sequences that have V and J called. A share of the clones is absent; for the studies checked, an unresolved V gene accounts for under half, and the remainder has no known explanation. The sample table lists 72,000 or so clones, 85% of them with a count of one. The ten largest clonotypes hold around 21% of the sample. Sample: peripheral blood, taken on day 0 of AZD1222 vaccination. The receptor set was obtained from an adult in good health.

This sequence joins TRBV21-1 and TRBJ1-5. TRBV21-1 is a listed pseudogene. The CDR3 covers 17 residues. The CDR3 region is CASSKAGVGKSNQPQHF. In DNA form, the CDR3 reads TGTGCCAGCAGCAAAGCGGGGGTGGGAAAGAGCAATCAGCCCCAGCATTTT.

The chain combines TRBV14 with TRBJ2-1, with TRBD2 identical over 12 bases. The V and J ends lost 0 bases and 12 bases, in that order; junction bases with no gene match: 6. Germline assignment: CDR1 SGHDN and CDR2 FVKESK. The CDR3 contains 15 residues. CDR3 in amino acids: CASSQDLAGGVGQFF. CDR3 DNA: TGTGCCAGCAGCCAAGACCTAGCGGGAGGGGTTGGGCAGTTCTTC.

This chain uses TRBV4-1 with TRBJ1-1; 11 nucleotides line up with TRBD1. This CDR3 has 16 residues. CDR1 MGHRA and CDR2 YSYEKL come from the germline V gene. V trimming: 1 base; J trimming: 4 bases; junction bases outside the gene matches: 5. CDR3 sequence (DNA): TGCGCCAGCAGCCAAGTTCTCGGGACAGGGGGCACTGAAGCTTTCTTT. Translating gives CASSQVLGTGGTEAFF.

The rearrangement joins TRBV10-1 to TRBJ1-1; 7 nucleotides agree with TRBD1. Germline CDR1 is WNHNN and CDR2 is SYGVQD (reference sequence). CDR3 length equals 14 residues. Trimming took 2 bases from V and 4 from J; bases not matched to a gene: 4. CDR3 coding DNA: TGCGCCAGCAGTGAGGAGGGGGCCAGCACTGAAGCTTTCTTT. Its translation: CASSEEGASTEAFF.